A selection of T cell receptor beta chains follows, all from one sample in a study of blood T cell repertoires in COVID-19. Assay used: immunoSEQ multiplex PCR; TCRdb lists only in-frame clones, some missing. The profile shows 200,000 to 300,000 clones, roughly 89% of them singletons. The sequencing sample was made of peripheral blood. The receptors were gathered from a woman aged 40 to 55 who had recovered from COVID-19. The CDR3 runs from the conserved cysteine through the conserved F or W. A D gene is named only where the DNA matches it firmly. Clone size appears in some rows only: once, few, many, or a class for an expanded clone.

size,J,V,length,D,DNA,CDR3
.,TRBJ2-2,TRBV7-9,12,.,TGTGCCAGCAGCTTTCTTACCGGGGAGCTGTTTTTT,CASSFLTGELFF
.,TRBJ2-5,TRBV7-9,12,.,TGTGCCAGCAGCCGTACTACGGAGACCCAGTACTTC,CASSRTTETQYF
.,TRBJ2-5,TRBV20-1,16,TRBD2,TGCAGTGCTAGTGTTAGCGGGGGCCCGATGTTTTCGACCCAGTACTTC,CSASVSGGPMFSTQYF
once,TRBJ1-1,TRBV5-1,17,.,TGCGCCAGCAGCACCGGAGGGGTAGGGGAATACGGCACTGAAGCTTTCTTT,CASSTGGVGEYGTEAFF
.,TRBJ1-3,TRBV7-6,17,TRBD1,TGTGCCAGCAGCTTACAGACAGGGGGTCTCTCTGGAAACACCATATATTTT,CASSLQTGGLSGNTIYF
.,TRBJ2-1,TRBV6-5,16,TRBD1,TGTGCCAGCAGTTACTGGGACAGGGGGAAGGTCAATGAGCAGTTCTTC,CASSYWDRGKVNEQFF
.,TRBJ2-3,TRBV5-6,14,.,TGTGCCAGCAGCTTGGAACTCCAGGTGGATACGCAGTATTTT,CASSLELQVDTQYF
.,TRBJ2-7,TRBV5-5,13,TRBD2,TGTGCCAGCAGCTTGGGCGGGGGGGTCGAGCAGTACTTC,CASSLGGGVEQYF
.,TRBJ2-5,TRBV9,14,.,TGTGCCAGCAGCACCGGGGGACTGGAAGAGACCCAGTACTTC,CASSTGGLEETQYF
.,TRBJ1-6,TRBV2,16,TRBD1,TGTGCCAGCGACAGGGGGCTGGGACAGGGTAATTCACCCCTCCACTTT,CASDRGLGQGNSPLHF
few,TRBJ1-5,TRBV15,13,.,TGTGCCACCAGCAGAGATCAAGGGGCAGGTCAGCATTTT,CATSRDQGAGQHF
.,TRBJ1-5,TRBV28,15,.,TGTGCCAGCAGTTCATCCTCAGGGTACAATCAGCCCCAGCATTTT,CASSSSSGYNQPQHF
many,TRBJ1-5,TRBV6-2/TRBV6-3,15,.,TGTGCCAGCAGCCTCCGGGTTTATGACAATCAGCCCCAGCATTTT,CASSLRVYDNQPQHF
.,TRBJ1-6,TRBV5-1,14,TRBD1,TGCGCCAGCAGCGCACAGGGGGCATATTCACCCCTCCACTTT,CASSAQGAYSPLHF
.,TRBJ1-5,TRBV6-1,15,TRBD1,TGTGCCAGCAGTGAAGCACAGGGGTCGGGGGAGCCCCAGCATTTT,CASSEAQGSGEPQHF
.,TRBJ1-3,TRBV10-3,15,.,TGTGCCATCACCCCCCGGGGGGACCAGGGAAACACCATATATTTT,CAITPRGDQGNTIYF
.,TRBJ1-4,TRBV19,17,TRBD1,TGTGCCACCCTCTCCGGGACAGGGAGAATTCGAAGCGAAAAACTGTTTTTT,CATLSGTGRIRSEKLFF
.,TRBJ2-5,TRBV14,16,TRBD2,TGTGCCAGCAGCCCCTTGGGAGGGGCAACGGAAGAGACCCAGTACTTC,CASSPLGGATEETQYF
few,TRBJ1-2,TRBV11-3,14,TRBD1,TGTGCCAGCAGCCATCAGGGGGGAAACTATGGCTACACCTTC,CASSHQGGNYGYTF
once,TRBJ2-1,TRBV5-1,16,.,TGCGCCAGCAGCTACTATTCATCGAGCTCCTACAATGAGCAGTTCTTC,CASSYYSSSSYNEQFF
.,TRBJ1-2,TRBV7-2,17,TRBD1,TGTGCCAGCAGTACAGGCCCCAGGGGACAGGGGCTGTATGGCTACACCTTC,CASSTGPRGQGLYGYTF
.,TRBJ1-6,TRBV7-8,16,.,TGTGCCAGCAGCTCGGTTCGGGTACCCTATAATTCACCCCTCCACTTT,CASSSVRVPYNSPLHF
.,TRBJ2-3,TRBV5-1,16,.,TGCGCCAGCAGCTCCCCAAATAGGGGGAGCACAGATACGCAGTATTTT,CASSSPNRGSTDTQYF
few,TRBJ2-5,TRBV5-1,15,.,TGCGCCAGCAGCTCCCTTACACGGGATCGGGAGACCCAGTACTTC,CASSSLTRDRETQYF
.,TRBJ2-7,TRBV28,13,TRBD1,TGTGCCAGCATACCCGGACAGGGGTACGAGCAGTACTTC,CASIPGQGYEQYF
.,TRBJ2-7,TRBV29-1,14,TRBD1,TGCAGCGCTAGTCGACAGGGGAGAACCTACGAGCAGTACTTC,CSASRQGRTYEQYF
.,TRBJ1-5,TRBV3-1/TRBV3-2,17,.,TGTGCCAGCAGCCAAGATAATCCCGGGGTCGGCAATCAGCCCCAGCATTTT,CASSQDNPGVGNQPQHF
.,TRBJ1-1,TRBV28,13,.,TGTGCCAGCATGAATACAATGAACACTGAAGCTTTCTTT,CASMNTMNTEAFF
.,TRBJ1-1,TRBV3-1/TRBV3-2,19,.,TGTGCCAGCAGCCATCCCCCGGGACCTCACCGGGGGGACTCCACTGAAGCTTTCTTT,CASSHPPGPHRGDSTEAFF
.,TRBJ1-2,TRBV5-6,12,.,TGTGCCAGCAGACGACAGAACTATGGCTACACCTTC,CASRRQNYGYTF
.,TRBJ2-7,TRBV6-5,14,.,TGTGCCACCTACAGGGCCTCGAGCTCCTACGAGCAGTACTTC,CATYRASSSYEQYF
.,TRBJ2-3,TRBV29-1,12,.,TGCAGCCTCAGACAGGGCACAGATACGCAGTATTTT,CSLRQGTDTQYF
.,TRBJ1-2,TRBV28,10,.,TGTGCCAGCAGTTCATATGGCTACACCTTC,CASSSYGYTF
.,TRBJ1-1,TRBV28,12,TRBD1,TGTGCCAGCTTTGGACAGGGCGGATGGGCTTTCTTT,CASFGQGGWAFF
.,TRBJ1-1,TRBV5-1,14,.,TGCGCCAGCAGCTTTCAGGACACGAACACTGAAGCTTTCTTT,CASSFQDTNTEAFF
.,TRBJ2-2,TRBV18,13,.,TGTGCCAGCTCACTCCAGGGGACCGGGGAGCTGTTTTTT,CASSLQGTGELFF
.,TRBJ1-5,TRBV6-6,13,.,TGTGCCAGCAGTTCGACAGCTGATCAGCCCCAGCATTTT,CASSSTADQPQHF
.,TRBJ2-1,TRBV11-3,16,TRBD2,TGTGCCAGCAGCTTAGAGGGCGGGGGGGCCTACAATGAGCAGTTCTTC,CASSLEGGGAYNEQFF
once,TRBJ2-1,TRBV7-3,15,TRBD2,TGTGCCAGCAGCTTAACGCGGGAGTCCTACAATGAGCAGTTCTTC,CASSLTRESYNEQFF
.,TRBJ2-6,TRBV27,15,.,TGTGCCAGCAGTTTTCTGAGCTCTGGGGCCAACGTCCTGACTTTC,CASSFLSSGANVLTF
.,TRBJ2-1,TRBV28,11,.,TGTGCCAGCAGCAACTACAATGAGCAGTTCTTC,CASSNYNEQFF
few,TRBJ1-2,TRBV3-1/TRBV3-2,15,.,TGTGCCAGCAGCCAAGAGAGCGTAGCTAACTATGGCTACACCTTC,CASSQESVANYGYTF
.,TRBJ1-6,TRBV6-1,19,.,TGTGCCAGCAGTGAAAATGGTCAGGCGCTGGGCTCCTATAATTCACCCCTCCACTTT,CASSENGQALGSYNSPLHF
.,TRBJ2-3,TRBV4-2,16,.,TGTGCCAGCAGCCAAACCGGGACTCCCAGGGCAGATACGCAGTATTTT,CASSQTGTPRADTQYF
few,TRBJ2-2,TRBV27,13,TRBD1,TGTGCCAGCACCGACAGGGGCACCGGGGAGCTGTTTTTT,CASTDRGTGELFF
few,TRBJ1-4,TRBV7-2,16,.,TGTGCCAGCAGCTTAGGTGGGGTGGGGGCTGGAGAAAAACTGTTTTTT,CASSLGGVGAGEKLFF
.,TRBJ2-1,TRBV18,17,TRBD2,TGTGCCAGCTCACGACTAGCGGGGGCAATCTCCTACAATGAGCAGTTCTTC,CASSRLAGAISYNEQFF
.,TRBJ1-6,TRBV6-5,14,.,TGTGCCAGCAGCTCCCGACAGGACAATTCACCCCTCCACTTT,CASSSRQDNSPLHF